A selection of T cell receptor beta chains follows, all from one sample in a study of vaccination effects on CD4 cells after COVID-19. Their target antigens are unknown. TCRdb keeps only in-frame clones here, not all; method: immunoSEQ multiplex PCR. The sample contains 35,000 to 40,000 clones, 82% of which appear only once. Here the sequenced sample was CD4+ T cells from PBMCs cultured without peptide, taken before COVID-19 vaccination. These receptors originate from a human donor who received a COVID-19 vaccine. The CDR3 runs from the conserved cysteine through the conserved F or W. A D gene is named only where the DNA matches it firmly. Part of the rows lack a size; the others show once, few, many or a class for expanded clones.

V gene: TRBV6-5
D gene: NA
J gene: TRBJ2-2
clone size: NA
CDR3 DNA: TGTGCCAGCAGTTACTCTTGGACCACCACCGGGGAGCTGTTTTTT
CDR3 protein: CASSYSWTTTGELFF

V gene: TRBV18
D gene: NA
J gene: TRBJ2-5
clone size: NA
CDR3 DNA: TGTGCCAGCTCACGGAACCTAGGGGAGGAGACCCAGTACTTC
CDR3 protein: CASSRNLGEETQYF

V gene: TRBV5-1
D gene: NA
J gene: TRBJ1-2
clone size: NA
CDR3 DNA: TGCGCCAGCAGCTGGACGGACAGAGAGCTGGAGGGCTACACCTTC
CDR3 protein: CASSWTDRELEGYTF

V gene: TRBV5-1
D gene: NA
J gene: TRBJ1-1
clone size: NA
CDR3 DNA: TGCGCCAGCAGCCTTGGACCTTTGAGAAATTTGAACACTGAAGCTTTCTTT
CDR3 protein: CASSLGPLRNLNTEAFF

V gene: TRBV7-2
D gene: TRBD2
J gene: TRBJ2-2
clone size: NA
CDR3 DNA: TGTGCCAGCAGCTTTCTAGTAGCGGGATTCCGGGAGCTGTTTTTT
CDR3 protein: CASSFLVAGFRELFF

V gene: TRBV18
D gene: NA
J gene: TRBJ1-2
clone size: few
CDR3 DNA: TGTGCCAGCTCACCCTGGACTGAGGATGGCTACACCTTC
CDR3 protein: CASSPWTEDGYTF

V gene: TRBV5-1
D gene: TRBD1
J gene: TRBJ1-5
clone size: NA
CDR3 DNA: TGCGCCAGCAGCTTGACAGGGGAAGACAGTCAGCCCCAGCATTTT
CDR3 protein: CASSLTGEDSQPQHF

V gene: TRBV6-5
D gene: NA
J gene: TRBJ2-6
clone size: NA
CDR3 DNA: TGTGCCAGCAGGGAGAGCTCTGGGGCCAACGTCCTGACTTTC
CDR3 protein: CASRESSGANVLTF

V gene: TRBV4-1
D gene: TRBD2
J gene: TRBJ2-1
clone size: once
CDR3 DNA: TGCGCCAGCAGCCAAGATCAGGCTAGCGGGGCCTACAATGAGCAGTTCTTC
CDR3 protein: CASSQDQASGAYNEQFF

V gene: TRBV18
D gene: TRBD1
J gene: TRBJ2-3
clone size: few
CDR3 DNA: TGTGCCAGCTCACCCCAGTCGGGACAGAACACAGATACGCAGTATTTT
CDR3 protein: CASSPQSGQNTDTQYF

V gene: TRBV20-1
D gene: NA
J gene: TRBJ1-4
clone size: NA
CDR3 DNA: TGCAGTGCTACTCAGGGGGAAAAACTGTTTTTT
CDR3 protein: CSATQGEKLFF

V gene: TRBV6-6
D gene: TRBD1
J gene: TRBJ1-2
clone size: once
CDR3 DNA: TGTGCCAGCAGTCGACAGGGACAGAACTATGGCTACACCTTC
CDR3 protein: CASSRQGQNYGYTF

V gene: TRBV11-2
D gene: NA
J gene: TRBJ1-3
clone size: NA
CDR3 DNA: TGTGCCAGCAGCTTTGCGGGGAATGGAAACACCATATATTTT
CDR3 protein: CASSFAGNGNTIYF

V gene: TRBV20-1
D gene: NA
J gene: TRBJ1-1
clone size: NA
CDR3 DNA: TGCAGTGCGACAAACCGCGAAGCTTTCTTT
CDR3 protein: CSATNREAFF

V gene: TRBV5-1
D gene: TRBD1
J gene: TRBJ1-4
clone size: NA
CDR3 DNA: TGCGCCAGCAGCGGGGGACAGTTTGAAAAACTGTTTTTT
CDR3 protein: CASSGGQFEKLFF

V gene: TRBV18
D gene: NA
J gene: TRBJ2-1
clone size: NA
CDR3 DNA: TGTGCCAGCTCACTTGCCCTGTCGGACAATGAGCAGTTCTTC
CDR3 protein: CASSLALSDNEQFF

V gene: TRBV6-6
D gene: TRBD1
J gene: TRBJ2-2
clone size: NA
CDR3 DNA: TGTGCCAGCAACCTCCCAGGGGGCGCGGGCACCGGGGAGCTGTTTTTT
CDR3 protein: CASNLPGGAGTGELFF

V gene: TRBV29-1
D gene: NA
J gene: TRBJ1-2
clone size: few
CDR3 DNA: TGCAGCGTTGACCGGGGGTATGGCTACACCTTC
CDR3 protein: CSVDRGYGYTF

V gene: TRBV19
D gene: TRBD1
J gene: TRBJ1-3
clone size: NA
CDR3 DNA: TGTGCCAGCGCCTCGACAGGGGCTGGAAACACCATATATTTT
CDR3 protein: CASASTGAGNTIYF

V gene: TRBV3-1/TRBV3-2
D gene: TRBD2
J gene: TRBJ2-5
clone size: NA
CDR3 DNA: TGTGCCAGCAGAGCTGGGACTAGCGGGGCAGAGACCCAGTACTTC
CDR3 protein: CASRAGTSGAETQYF

V gene: TRBV2
D gene: NA
J gene: TRBJ1-2
clone size: NA
CDR3 DNA: TGTGCCAGCAGTCAGCTCATCAACCCACCCTATGGCTACACCTTC
CDR3 protein: CASSQLINPPYGYTF

V gene: TRBV19
D gene: NA
J gene: TRBJ1-1
clone size: NA
CDR3 DNA: TGTGCCAGTAGCTCCCTTGGAGTGAACACTGAAGCTTTCTTT
CDR3 protein: CASSSLGVNTEAFF

V gene: TRBV19
D gene: NA
J gene: TRBJ2-5
clone size: NA
CDR3 DNA: TGTGCCAGTAGTATGCGAGGGGGCGGGAAAGAGACCCAGTACTTC
CDR3 protein: CASSMRGGGKETQYF

V gene: TRBV28
D gene: TRBD2
J gene: TRBJ2-3
clone size: NA
CDR3 DNA: TGTGCCAGCAGTTTACCCGGACTAGCGGGGGGAAGCACAGATACGCAGTATTTT
CDR3 protein: CASSLPGLAGGSTDTQYF

V gene: TRBV27
D gene: NA
J gene: TRBJ1-1
clone size: few
CDR3 DNA: TGTGCCAGCAGTTTAGAGGTTGGGGATCTAGTAGCTTTCTTT
CDR3 protein: CASSLEVGDLVAFF

V gene: TRBV3-1/TRBV3-2
D gene: NA
J gene: TRBJ1-2
clone size: NA
CDR3 DNA: TGTGCCAGCAAAGGGTCGGACTATGGCTACACCTTC
CDR3 protein: CASKGSDYGYTF

V gene: TRBV14
D gene: NA
J gene: TRBJ1-6
clone size: few
CDR3 DNA: TGTGCCAGCAGCCGGGGGACGGCCCCTGGATCCCCCCTCCACTTT
CDR3 protein: CASSRGTAPGSPLHF

V gene: TRBV29-1
D gene: NA
J gene: TRBJ2-3
clone size: NA
CDR3 DNA: TGCAGCGTTGAGGATAGCAGAGATACGCAGTATTTT
CDR3 protein: CSVEDSRDTQYF

V gene: TRBV5-4
D gene: NA
J gene: TRBJ2-5
clone size: NA
CDR3 DNA: TGTGCCAGCAGCTTGCAGGCGGCGGAGACCCAGTACTTC
CDR3 protein: CASSLQAAETQYF

V gene: TRBV29-1
D gene: TRBD1
J gene: TRBJ2-2
clone size: NA
CDR3 DNA: TGCAGCGTTAGAACAGGGGGCGCGGCCGGGGAGCTGTTTTTT
CDR3 protein: CSVRTGGAAGELFF

V gene: TRBV27
D gene: TRBD1
J gene: TRBJ1-1
clone size: NA
CDR3 DNA: TGTGCCAGCAAGACAGGGACTTACACTGAAGCTTTCTTT
CDR3 protein: CASKTGTYTEAFF

V gene: TRBV18
D gene: NA
J gene: TRBJ1-6
clone size: NA
CDR3 DNA: TGTGCCAGCTCACCAGCGATTGGGAATTTGGGAAATTCACCCCTCCACTTT
CDR3 protein: CASSPAIGNLGNSPLHF

V gene: TRBV28
D gene: NA
J gene: TRBJ2-5
clone size: NA
CDR3 DNA: TGTGCCAGCAGAGCAGGGACACCTATGCAAGAGACCCAGTACTTC
CDR3 protein: CASRAGTPMQETQYF

V gene: TRBV13
D gene: NA
J gene: TRBJ2-3
clone size: NA
CDR3 DNA: TGTGCCAGCAGCTTCAAGGGGGGCACAGATACGCAGTATTTT
CDR3 protein: CASSFKGGTDTQYF

V gene: TRBV6-6
D gene: NA
J gene: TRBJ2-5
clone size: NA
CDR3 DNA: TGTGCCAGCAGTTACTCGCGGGACCAGACCCAGTACTTC
CDR3 protein: CASSYSRDQTQYF

V gene: TRBV7-2
D gene: TRBD1
J gene: TRBJ1-3
clone size: NA
CDR3 DNA: TGTGCCAGCAGCCTGGGACAGGGTTCAAACACCATATATTTT
CDR3 protein: CASSLGQGSNTIYF

V gene: TRBV4-1
D gene: NA
J gene: TRBJ1-1
clone size: NA
CDR3 DNA: TGCGCCAGCAGCCCTTCGGACAGCTTGGCTGAAGCTTTCTTT
CDR3 protein: CASSPSDSLAEAFF

V gene: TRBV5-1
D gene: TRBD1
J gene: TRBJ2-3
clone size: NA
CDR3 DNA: TGCGCCAGCAGCCCTGGGCCGGGACAGGGTAGCACAGATACGCAGTATTTT
CDR3 protein: CASSPGPGQGSTDTQYF

V gene: TRBV7-8
D gene: NA
J gene: TRBJ2-5
clone size: NA
CDR3 DNA: TGTGCCAGCAGCTTAGTCCGAGAGACCCAGTACTTC
CDR3 protein: CASSLVRETQYF

V gene: TRBV19
D gene: NA
J gene: TRBJ1-1
clone size: NA
CDR3 DNA: TGTGCCAGTAGTACCCCCCAATTGCGTGAGGCTTTCTTT
CDR3 protein: CASSTPQLREAFF

V gene: TRBV28
D gene: NA
J gene: TRBJ1-6
clone size: NA
CDR3 DNA: TGTGCCAGCAGTTTATTGGTTTCCTCCAGCTCCTATAATTCACCCCTCCACTTT
CDR3 protein: CASSLLVSSSSYNSPLHF

V gene: TRBV5-1
D gene: TRBD1
J gene: TRBJ1-6
clone size: NA
CDR3 DNA: TGCGCCAGCAGCTTGGTAGGGGACAGGAATTCACCCCTCCACTTT
CDR3 protein: CASSLVGDRNSPLHF

V gene: TRBV6-5
D gene: NA
J gene: TRBJ2-3
clone size: NA
CDR3 DNA: TGTGCCAGCACTCAACAGGGGAGGACAGATACGCAGTATTTT
CDR3 protein: CASTQQGRTDTQYF

V gene: TRBV6-1
D gene: NA
J gene: TRBJ1-2
clone size: NA
CDR3 DNA: TGTGCCAGCAGTGAAGTGGACATCATCGGCGGCTACACCTTC
CDR3 protein: CASSEVDIIGGYTF

V gene: TRBV10-1
D gene: NA
J gene: TRBJ1-3
clone size: NA
CDR3 DNA: TGCGCCAGCAGACAGAGCCCTGGAAACACCATATATTTT
CDR3 protein: CASRQSPGNTIYF

V gene: TRBV9
D gene: TRBD1
J gene: TRBJ1-3
clone size: NA
CDR3 DNA: TGTGCCAGCAGCCCCCATACAGGGGGCTCTGGAAACACCATATATTTT
CDR3 protein: CASSPHTGGSGNTIYF

V gene: TRBV30
D gene: NA
J gene: TRBJ2-2
clone size: NA
CDR3 DNA: TGTGCCTGGAGGGGGGGGCTTAATACCGGGGAGCTGTTTTTT
CDR3 protein: CAWRGGLNTGELFF

V gene: TRBV7-8
D gene: NA
J gene: TRBJ2-3
clone size: NA
CDR3 DNA: TGTGCCAGCAGCCCGACCGGGAGCACAGATACGCAGTATTTT
CDR3 protein: CASSPTGSTDTQYF

V gene: TRBV5-4
D gene: NA
J gene: TRBJ2-5
clone size: NA
CDR3 DNA: TGTGCCAGCAGCTTGGGGGCTGTCCAAGAGACCCAGTACTTC
CDR3 protein: CASSLGAVQETQYF

V gene: TRBV15
D gene: NA
J gene: TRBJ1-6
clone size: NA
CDR3 DNA: TGTGCCACCAGCCCAGGGGCATCCCATTCACCCCTCCACTTT
CDR3 protein: CATSPGASHSPLHF

V gene: TRBV7-2
D gene: NA
J gene: TRBJ1-6
clone size: once
CDR3 DNA: TGTGCCAGCAGCTTGGGGGTTGGGGGATTTAATTCACCCCTCCACTTT
CDR3 protein: CASSLGVGGFNSPLHF

V gene: TRBV6-5
D gene: TRBD1
J gene: TRBJ1-1
clone size: NA
CDR3 DNA: TGTGCCAGCAGTAGACAGGGGACCACGAACACTGAAGCTTTCTTT
CDR3 protein: CASSRQGTTNTEAFF

V gene: TRBV5-1
D gene: NA
J gene: TRBJ2-3
clone size: NA
CDR3 DNA: TGCGCCAGCAGCCGACCCCAGGGAGACCTCACAGATACGCAGTATTTT
CDR3 protein: CASSRPQGDLTDTQYF

V gene: TRBV29-1
D gene: NA
J gene: TRBJ1-5
clone size: once
CDR3 DNA: TGCAGCGTTGTACCCTGCGTAGGGATAGACAGACAATATAGCAATCAGCCCCAGCATTTT
CDR3 protein: CSVVPCVGIDRQYSNQPQHF